Included here is one T cell receptor (beta chain) sequence, with context. Its antigen target is currently unknown. Base qualities are not recorded, but no much larger clone differs from it by a single base. The library was prepared using the immunoSEQ multiplex PCR assay. For the multiplex PCR, a mixture combining 60 forward primers for TCR Vbeta segments and 13 reverse primers for TCR Jbeta segments was used. Amplification of the CDR3 region of rearranged TCR beta genes was performed with a multiplex PCR assay on genomic DNA. Amplified TCR beta libraries were sequenced as 87-base-pair reads on the Illumina HiSeq System. The paper's data handling went like this. A later analysis tallied about 77 million unique TCR beta chains across the 666 repertoires, and 10 million to 11 million of those chains were shared by two or more donors. To remove PCR and sequencing errors, raw reads were error-corrected and collapsed into unique sequences using a nearest-neighbor algorithm that merged closely related sequences. To assign V, D and J gene segments, CDR3 sequences were aligned to IMGT reference sequences. For a sequence to be retained, a match of at least six nucleotides was required to both a V gene segment and a J gene segment. A rearrangement was called productive if the CDR3 had no stop codons and remained in frame with V and J, and every other rearrangement was called non-productive. CDR3 was defined according to IMGT convention as the region running from the second conserved V-encoded cysteine to the conserved J-encoded phenylalanine. Sequences without an unambiguous match to a single V gene segment were excluded from the earlier analysis of about 600 of the donors. In an earlier analysis of 587 of the donors, V segments were called functional above 56.7% productive rearrangements and were called segregating when the between-donor standard deviation exceeded 5%. A statistical classification framework was developed to diagnose cytomegalovirus status using the catalog of TCR beta chain sequences. In a later analysis, V and J genes were assigned by comparing TCR nucleotide sequences against IMGT/GENE-DB human TR gene sequences. The TCRdist pipeline was used in a later analysis to assign CDR3 sequences and most-parsimonious VDJ recombination scenarios. In a later analysis, each TCR beta chain was defined by its CDR3 amino acid sequence together with its V-gene family, and reads without a unique V-gene family were excluded. As a way to deal with suspected cross-contamination and a sequencing artifact, a later analysis dropped roughly 600 nucleotide sequences that were highly shared and had low generation probability. In a later analysis, a clonal expansion index was calculated for each public chain from normalized within-repertoire ranks of inferred template counts. In a later analysis, generation probabilities were computed using a VDJ recombination model fitted to out-of-frame rearrangements, and the results were checked against IGoR. In a later analysis, TCR-TCR, TCR-HLA and TCR-CMV co-occurrence was scored with hypergeometric tests, and a repertoire-size bias correction was applied to TCR pairs. A later analysis estimated false discovery rates by permuting HLA or CMV assignments 20 times. In a later analysis, co-occurring TCRs were grouped using DBSCAN, and TCRdist sequence similarity was added for clustering within HLA-allele-positive subsets. Co-occurrence clustering excluded repertoires with fewer than 30,000 or more than 120,000 public chains, plus five with anomalous nucleotide sharing. TCRdb stores this immuneACCESS table with in-frame sequences only. Part of the clones is absent; in the studies checked, under half of the shortfall reflects unresolved V genes, and no reason is known for the rest. That table furnishes V, J and clone size, whereas the DNA furnished D and trimming. The sample data list over 150,000 clones, and 75% to 85% of these were observed just once. 3.7% of the sample is in the top ten clones.

This specimen comes from a study of cytomegalovirus exposure and HLA in healthy donors (dated by TCRdb to 2015 to 2018). As for the study more broadly: In an earlier analysis of around 540 of the donors, 250 to 350 Gb of sequence data and 90 million to 130 million unique TCR beta sequences from about 179 million T cells were reported. About 280 gigabases of sequencing data and around 80 million unique TCR sequences made up an early release that covered approximately 700 HLA-typed donors. Of the roughly 400 genotyped donors, roughly 85% fell in the genetic ancestry cluster associated with self-reported Caucasian donors. The aim of the study was to test whether cataloging public T cell receptors could identify signatures of past pathogen exposure. Using immunosequencing, the study profiled T cell repertoires from some 670 subjects and related those repertoires to cytomegalovirus serostatus. A separate validation cohort of roughly 130 different subjects was used in addition to the roughly 620-subject first cohort. The study combined high-throughput TCR immunosequencing, statistical association of individual TCRs with disease status, and machine learning to predict cytomegalovirus infection status. A later analysis re-analyzed previously published TCR beta repertoires from roughly 630 donors and added high-resolution HLA genotyping to study TCR occurrence patterns. In the later analysis, no new phenotypic data were used to find candidate immune exposures; instead, reliance was placed on TCR beta sequences and their occurrence across donors. In an earlier analysis of roughly 580 of the donors, high-throughput TCR beta sequencing was used to judge whether each TCR beta V gene segment behaved as functional or pseudogenic. Donor age, sex, ethnicity and CMV serostatus were collected together with the repertoire data. A later genetic analysis took genome-wide SNP genotypes for 398 of the 666 donors and used that subset as a discovery cohort. All discovery cohort repertoires had been generated on a single sequencing platform. HLA typing covered class I and class II loci at four-digit resolution. Typing coverage varied by locus: 629-630 donors for A, B, C, DRB1 and DQB1; some 520 for DQA1; nearly 610 for DPA1; fewer than 480 for DPB1. Four to six DR-DQ haplotypes were handled as single units for association and clustering, since linkage in the cohort was strong. On average, 235,054 unique TCR beta nucleotide sequences were sequenced per donor among 300 to 500 genotyped donors of the cohort, with about 19% of those sequences being non-productive. Results the study describes overall, beyond this receptor: In a later analysis, several top co-occurrence clusters were reported to appear linked to parvovirus B19, influenza, CMV and Epstein-Barr virus. In a later analysis, HLA-associated TCR beta chains showed more clonal expansion and lower generation probabilities than non-associated chains that were equally common. It was suggested by the authors that the approach could potentially be generalized to other disease states and immunological phenotypes. Sequencing depth was assumed to be roughly uniform across donors in the presence/absence analyses, though that assumption may not hold. The study gave a list of around 170 TCR beta chains associated with cytomegalovirus. An association between a missense DCLRE1C variant and V-gene and J-gene trimming of TCR beta chains was found in a later genetic analysis and replicated in an independent cohort. A cluster of highly shared sequence variants was judged likely to be a technical artifact of the sequencing pipeline. Immune exposure information for the cohort was limited to CMV serostatus. According to a later analysis, TCR association rates differed among HLA loci, with DRB1 alleles showing the most associated TCRs and HLA-C alleles showing the fewest. The cohort was sequenced for TCR beta chains only, and without alpha or paired-chain data the features that could be detected were limited. In an earlier analysis of over 550 of the donors, most TCR beta V segments were observed in productive rearrangements about 87% or about 30% of the time, broadly matching IMGT annotations. Assigning TCR associations to individual alleles was difficult when HLA alleles, especially DR and DQ, strongly co-occurred. The earlier analysis of a few hundred of the donors excluded some 16 rarely observed V segments, including chromosome 9 orphons, because counts were too low. Across donors, most TCR sequences were observed very rarely, whereas some public TCRs were present in many individuals. A later analysis associated roughly 17,000 TCR beta sequences with specific HLA alleles at a false discovery rate of 0.05. A later analysis found that most CMV-associated TCR beta chains appeared HLA-restricted, with HLA associations seemingly driven largely by CMV exposure. A further reported finding was that TCR beta sequences accurately predicted the HLA-A and HLA-B alleles for most subjects in the first cohort. Because HLA typing was unavailable for some donors at each locus, only the typed subset was used in association tests. Correlated functional status among segregating V segments might reflect linkage disequilibrium, but an unknown experimental factor could not be ruled out. In vitro tests confirmed that a few of the cytomegalovirus-associated TCR beta chains recognize cytomegalovirus antigens. Cytomegalovirus status was reported to be diagnosed by the classifier with high specificity and sensitivity in both the original and validation cohorts. Because the 87-base-pair reads could not distinguish some IMGT-functional V segments, including TRBV6-2 and TRBV6-3, those segments were excluded. In a later genetic analysis, fewer N-insertions in productive TCRs were reported among donors in an Asian-associated ancestry cluster than the roughly 700-donor mean.

V lost 1 base and J lost 3 bases, and the count of bases not matched to a germline gene is 9. The germline V gene (reference sequence) specifies MNHEY as CDR1 and SMNVEV as CDR2. The CDR3, cysteine through phenylalanine, is 17 amino acids long. The read is trimmed to its CDR3 DNA, 51 bases read in frame from base 1. In total, roughly 710 healthy bone marrow donors made up the cohort. All cohort members were sampled while nominally healthy, although unrecorded immune exposures were likely present. The donor was CMV seropositive and was included in the group of about 290 seropositive cohort members. A peripheral blood sample was provided by each donor, and peripheral blood mononuclear cells were used for TCR beta sequencing. Genomic DNA extraction from the blood cell samples was performed with the Qiagen DNeasy Blood Extraction Kit.

The chain is assembled from TRBV27 and TRBJ2-7; 10 bases in between match TRBD2. The TCR originated in a woman in her fifties or sixties in good health and CMV-seropositive. Material for sequencing was PBMCs. CDR3 loop: CASSLWGGLAESYEQYF. Here is the DNA: TGTGCCAGCAGTTTATGGGGCGGACTAGCGGAGAGCTACGAGCAGTACTTC.